These T cell receptor beta chains were read from a single sample in a study of neoadjuvant anti-PD-1 for oral cavity cancer. Data came from immunoSEQ multiplex PCR; TCRdb stores just in-frame clones and leaves some out. This table holds over 65,000 clones, roughly nine tenths found once. Material: PBMCs, obtained after nivolumab (anti-PD-1) treatment. The origin of the receptors is a person between 40 and 80 years old with oral cavity squamous cell carcinoma. CDR3s include the opening cysteine and the closing phenylalanine or tryptophan. The D gene is left open where the match is weak. The size entry is marked missing in some rows and otherwise reads once, few, many or a size class.

j_gene	d_gene	abundance	v_gene	CDR3aa	CDR3nt
TRBJ1-2	TRBD1	.	TRBV4-1	CASSQNRGRRGGYTF	TGCGCCAGCAGCCAAAACAGGGGGCGAAGGGGTGGCTACACCTTC
TRBJ2-3	TRBD2	.	TRBV5-1	CASSPRASGPSTDTQYF	TGCGCCAGCAGCCCGAGGGCTAGCGGGCCTAGCACAGATACGCAGTATTTT
TRBJ2-7	.	few	TRBV7-8	CASSFGARGLEQYF	TGTGCCAGCAGCTTTGGTGCTCGGGGTCTGGAGCAGTACTTC
TRBJ2-3	TRBD2	.	TRBV5-1	CASSPGLAGALGDTQYF	TGCGCCAGCAGCCCGGGACTAGCGGGAGCGCTGGGGGATACGCAGTATTTT
TRBJ2-5	.	once	TRBV19	CASAPSGAETQYF	TGTGCCAGTGCACCCTCGGGTGCTGAGACCCAGTACTTC
TRBJ2-2	TRBD1	.	TRBV5-1	CASSLRQGVHRELFF	TGCGCCAGCAGCCTAAGACAGGGGGTTCATCGGGAGCTGTTTTTT
TRBJ1-1	.	.	TRBV18	CASSDGLNTEAFF	TGTGCCAGCTCGGACGGTTTGAACACTGAAGCTTTCTTT
TRBJ2-5	TRBD1	.	TRBV5-6	CASRPQGDGTQYF	TGTGCCAGCAGGCCCCAGGGGGATGGGACCCAGTACTTC
TRBJ1-3	.	.	TRBV27	CASSSTGISGNTIYF	TGTGCCAGCAGTTCGACCGGGATCTCTGGAAACACCATATATTTT
TRBJ1-5	.	.	TRBV4-1	CASSQIILDQPQHF	TGCGCCAGCAGCCAGATCATATTAGATCAGCCCCAGCATTTT
TRBJ1-4	.	.	TRBV9	CASILEAGESNEKLFF	TGTGCCAGCATCCTTGAGGCGGGGGAGAGTAATGAAAAACTGTTTTTT
TRBJ1-2	TRBD1	.	TRBV5-1	CASSLAAGGGGYTF	TGCGCCAGCAGCTTGGCGGCAGGGGGTGGAGGCTACACCTTC
TRBJ2-5	.	.	TRBV5-4	CASSWGAQETQYF	TGTGCCAGCAGTTGGGGGGCGCAGGAGACCCAGTACTTC
TRBJ1-2	TRBD1	.	TRBV19	CASSIGLPGQTTVGYTF	TGTGCCAGTAGTATAGGTCTCCCGGGACAGACGACTGTTGGCTACACCTTC
TRBJ2-1	TRBD2	.	TRBV4-1	CASSRGRPGYNEQFF	TGCGCCAGCAGCCGCGGGAGACCAGGGTACAATGAGCAGTTCTTC
TRBJ2-7	TRBD2	.	TRBV5-1	CASSPGTSIYEQYF	TGCGCCAGCAGCCCCGGGACTAGCATTTACGAGCAGTACTTC
TRBJ2-7	.	.	TRBV2	CASRVGTISPYEQYF	TGTGCCAGCAGGGTCGGGACGATATCCCCCTACGAGCAGTACTTC
TRBJ2-1	TRBD2	.	TRBV10-3	CAISEDGGGGPYITANEQFF	TGTGCCATCAGTGAGGATGGGGGGGGAGGGCCCTATATCACCGCCAATGAGCAGTTCTTC
TRBJ1-6	TRBD1	once	TRBV5-4	CASSSGQYNSPLHF	TGTGCCAGCAGCTCGGGACAGTATAATTCACCCCTCCACTTT
TRBJ2-5	TRBD2	.	TRBV9	CASSVDSGRGETQYF	TGTGCCAGCAGCGTCGATAGCGGGAGGGGAGAGACCCAGTACTTC
TRBJ2-1	.	.	TRBV12-5	CASGMGREGPQFF	TGTGCTAGTGGGATGGGACGAGAAGGACCACAGTTCTTC
TRBJ2-5	.	.	TRBV7-2	CASSNLGGPETQYF	TGTGCCAGCAGCAACCTCGGGGGGCCAGAGACCCAGTACTTC
TRBJ2-7	.	.	TRBV7-2	CASSLRLGQYF	TGTGCCAGCAGCTTAAGGCTTGGGCAGTACTTC
TRBJ2-7	TRBD2	once	TRBV7-8	CASSLALAGETYGEQYF	TGTGCCAGCAGCTTAGCGCTAGCGGGAGAGACTTATGGCGAGCAGTACTTC
TRBJ2-1	TRBD2	.	TRBV30	CAWSLQRGGYNEQFF	TGTGCCTGGAGTCTCCAGCGGGGGGGTTACAATGAGCAGTTCTTC